This T cell receptor beta chain is from a study of blood T cells in healthy people across ages. Study results and limitations: Calculation of diversity from one million T cells yielded estimates considered to be underestimates. Donor CMV infection status was unknown, possibly confounding age-related changes in expanded clonotypes.

Isolation recovered at least 6.5 million PBMCs from every sample. Each sample yielded at least 5 micrograms of PBMC total RNA. For the second PCR, which ran for about 7 to 11 cycles, a sample-barcoded 5' primer and a J-beta primer mix were used. TCRdb re-analysed the 5' RACE reads in MiXCR, keeping a single row per CDR3 protein. The data show hundreds of thousands of distinct CDR3 sequences, 56% seen once. V lost 6 bases and J lost 2, with 13 bases in between. Germline-derived CDR1 and CDR2 are DFQATT and SNEGSKA (reference sequence). The CDR3 has 13 residues. This clonotype was observed a few times. What it binds is unknown.

This rearrangement joins TRBV20-1 to TRBJ1-2; D possibly corresponds to TRBD1 (6 bases). The sequencing input was blood. The clonotype comes from a man in his forties in good health. CDR3 coding DNA: TGCAGTGCATATCGGACAGAGAACTATGGCTACACCTTC. Protein: CSAYRTENYGYTF.